One and the same sample provided the 13 T cell receptor beta chains below, sequenced in a study of cytomegalovirus exposure and HLA in healthy donors (dated by TCRdb to between 2016 and 2019). Libraries were made using the immunoSEQ multiplex PCR assay. Here the immuneACCESS table is served through TCRdb, limited to in-frame sequences with V and J called. Missing clones are a known gap in these copies; in checked studies unresolved V genes cover under half, and the rest lacks a known reason. The sample data list 350,000 or so clones, and about nine tenths of these were observed just once. Together, the top ten hold around 0.8% of the sample. The sequencing sample was made of PBMCs. The receptor set was obtained from a woman aged 18-29 years in good health and CMV-seronegative.

This chain joins TRBV7-2 and TRBJ2-7; D is perhaps TRBD1 (6 bases). Germline CDR1 SGHTA, CDR2 FQGNSA. V was pared by 5 bases and J by 2 bases, with 13 bases between. This CDR3 has 14 amino acids. The CDR3 nucleotides read TGTGCCAGCAGCCCCAGGGGCTTAGCCTACGAGCAGTACTTC. Its translation is CASSPRGLAYEQYF.

The gene calls are TRBV29-1 and TRBJ2-1; D possibly corresponds to TRBD1 (7 bases). From germline, CDR1 is SQVTM and CDR2 ANQGSEA. The CDR3 runs 12 residues. Trimming removed 5 bases from V and 12 bases from J, with 17 bases in between. CDR3 coding DNA: TGCAGCGTTTTAGCCAGGGGGGTGATGCAGTTCTTC. This codes for CSVLARGVMQFF.

The rearrangement uses TRBV4-3 and TRBJ1-2, with TRBD1 identical over 9 bases. Germline-derived CDR1 and CDR2 are LGHNA and YSLEER. V lost 0 bases, J lost 6 bases, and 5 bases stayed unmatched. This CDR3 region has 15 residues. The CDR3 coding sequence is TGCGCCAGCAGCCAAGATCGGGGACAGGGAGATGGCTACACCTTC. This translates into CASSQDRGQGDGYTF.

The V gene is TRBV5-5, the J gene TRBJ2-7; possible D gene TRBD1, 6 bases. The germline V and J ends were trimmed by 2 bases and 2 bases, with 11 bases remaining between them. Germline lookup yields CDR1 SGHKS and CDR2 YYEKEE (reference sequence). This CDR3 is 14 amino acids long. In DNA form, the CDR3 reads TGTGCCAGCAGCTTACCGGGACACACCTACGAGCAGTACTTC. It encodes CASSLPGHTYEQYF.

J is TRBJ1-4 and V is TRBV28; a possible D gene is TRBD1 (5 bases). Looked up from germline, CDR1 is MDHEN and CDR2 is SYDVKM. The ends were cut back, 5 bases at V and 10 bases at J, with 20 bases in the middle. CDR3 length: 15 amino acids. CDR3 region: CASSTQTGERGKLFF. CDR3 in DNA: TGTGCCAGCAGTACACAAACAGGCGAAAGGGGAAAACTGTTTTTT.

The V call is TRBV14, the J call TRBJ1-4; no firm D call. The CDR3 totals 14 residues. With 7 bases removed from V and 3 bases from J, the gap between germline ends came to 12 bases. Germline loops: CDR1 SGHDN, CDR2 FVKESK. In DNA, the CDR3 is TGTGCCAGCAAGGGTACGGGAGCTAATGAAAAACTGTTTTTT. Translated: CASKGTGANEKLFF.

The chain joins TRBV5-4 to TRBJ1-2; a weak D match, TRBD1 (6 bases). Germline-derived CDR1 and CDR2 are SGHNT and YYREEE (reference sequence). V gave up 4 bases and J gave up 0 bases, with 19 bases separating them. CDR3 length: 17 amino acids. The CDR3 loop is CASSETGQIRANYGYTF. The CDR3 DNA is TGTGCCAGCAGCGAAACGGGACAAATCCGAGCTAACTATGGCTACACCTTC. Filled out from reference TRBV5-4 and TRBJ1-2, the complete variable domain reads ETGVTQSPTHLIKTRGQQVTLRCSSQSGHNTVSWYQQALGQGPQFIFQYYREEENGRGNFPPRFSGLQFPNYSSELNVNALELDDSALYLCASSETGQIRANYGYTFGSGTRLTVV.

This clone was counted only a few times. This chain uses TRBV27 with TRBJ2-7; possibly TRBD2 for D (5 bases). The CDR3 is made up of 10 amino acids. V dropped 7 bases and J dropped 7 bases, with 8 bases sitting between them. Per the germline V gene, CDR1 is MNHEY and CDR2 is SMNVEV (reference sequence). The CDR3 nucleotides are TGTGCCAGCACCTCGGGGGAGCAGTACTTC. Its translation: CASTSGEQYF.

The table lists this clone with a few counts. V usage is TRBV18 and J usage is TRBJ2-7, with D perhaps TRBD2 (5 bases). CDR1 and CDR2 (germline): KGHSH, LQKENI. The CDR3 covers 14 residues. V was clipped by 0 bases and J by 5 bases, with 11 bases between them. The CDR3 DNA sequence: TGTGCCAGCTCACCACCGGCGGGTACTCACGAGCAGTACTTC. Translation: CASSPPAGTHEQYF.

The chain uses TRBV5-6 and TRBJ1-1; D unresolved. Germline CDR1 and CDR2: SGHDT and YYEEEE. Between the trimmed V and J ends, which lost 0 bases and 1 base, there was a span of 7 bases. The CDR3 loop spans 14 amino acids. CDR3 bases: TGTGCCAGCAGCTTGGTGCGTGGGAACACTGAAGCTTTCTTT. Translating gives CASSLVRGNTEAFF.

J is TRBJ1-2 and V is TRBV4-3; D ambiguous. Per the germline V gene, CDR1 is LGHNA and CDR2 is YSLEER. There are 14 residues in the CDR3. The V and J ends lost 0 bases and 3 bases respectively, with 8 bases between them. For the CDR3, the DNA is TGCGCCAGCAGCCAAGACTGGGGAGACTATGGCTACACCTTC. Translated: CASSQDWGDYGYTF.

The genes are TRBV9 and TRBJ2-1; D is perhaps TRBD2 (6 bases). V lost 1 base and J lost 2, with 16 bases in between. Germline values: CDR1 SGDLS, CDR2 YYNGEE. This CDR3 region has 17 residues. The CDR3 DNA is TGTGCCAGCAGCGTAAGGCCTCGGGAGCTTGCCTACAATGAGCAGTTCTTC. Amino acid sequence: CASSVRPRELAYNEQFF.

V usage is TRBV28 and J usage is TRBJ1-2; D not resolved. Germline CDR1 and CDR2: MDHEN and SYDVKM. V dropped 7 bases and J dropped 5 bases, with 14 bases sitting between them. CDR3 length: 13 amino acids. The CDR3 DNA sequence: TGTGCCAGCACCGTCCCTTCAGGATATGGCTACACCTTC. Translating gives CASTVPSGYGYTF.